This T cell receptor beta chain was sequenced during a study of T cells in Graves' hyperthyroidism and ophthalmopathy (dated by TCRdb to between 2017 and 2020). Describing the broader study: Peripheral blood was sampled at the time of initial diagnosis, prior to any treatment. After sampling, hyperthyroidism patients received methimazole starting at 30 mg daily, and ophthalmopathy patients received high-dose intravenous methylprednisolone. An independent validation cohort of around 19 hyperthyroidism patients and approximately 15 patients who later progressed to ophthalmopathy tested prospective prediction of ophthalmopathy. Thyroid tissue and blood T-cell repertoires from six Graves' hyperthyroidism patients were also compared in the study. TCR Vbeta CDR3 sequencing of 135 peripheral blood samples (approximately 44 ophthalmopathy, roughly 72 hyperthyroidism and roughly 17 progressor patients) is reported in the paper. A discovery cohort of about 100 patients, approximately 44 with Graves' ophthalmopathy and about 58 with stable Graves' hyperthyroidism, was used to find distinguishing TCR V-J signatures. The 90 or so discovery patients were randomly split 7:3 into training and test sets. Results and caveats for the whole study, not just this receptor: No statistical method was used to set the sample size in advance, and investigators knew the group allocation. In validation, the model predicted progression to ophthalmopathy with roughly 66% sensitivity and roughly 72% specificity, a median of roughly seven months before onset. Blood samples also contained most of the expanded thyroid clonotypes (frequency above 0.001), which suggests that blood repertoires may reflect thyroid immune responses. Ophthalmopathy was separated from stable hyperthyroidism by a 13 V-J signature model, with approximately 85% sensitivity and roughly 81% specificity obtained in cross-validation and 80%/75% obtained in testing.

As encoded in the germline V gene, CDR1 is MNHEY while CDR2 is SVGAGI. The CDR3 numbers 15 residues from cysteine through phenylalanine. Kept here is only the CDR3 DNA, which spans 45 bases and is read in frame from base 1. V ends up 6 bases short and J 11 bases short, with an unmatched junction base count of 14. This clonotype was found many times. The antigen it recognizes is unknown. Qualities for individual bases were not recorded, and no much larger clone is one base off. Stable Graves' hyperthyroidism was defined as the absence of progression to ophthalmopathy over 18 months of follow-up. Hyperthyroidism patients were aged 18 to 65 years and newly diagnosed, with disease duration of less than 2 months. Exclusion was applied to patients with uncontrolled infections, other autoimmune diseases, pregnancy or lactation. Diagnoses were based on clinical symptoms, serum thyroxine and TRAb, thyroid ultrasound and orbital computed tomography. Ficoll-Paque density gradient centrifugation was used to isolate PBMCs from around 10 ml of fresh peripheral blood. Total RNA was extracted using Trizol reagent, and RNA quality was assessed on an Agilent 2100 Bioanalyzer.

TCR beta CDR3 regions were amplified from RNA transcripts. For the first round of RT-PCR on the TCR CDR3, the HTBI primer set was used together with the Qiagen OneStep RT-PCR kit. Libraries were constructed in a second round of multiplex PCR, after which size selection and purification were carried out. Sequencing of the libraries was done on an Illumina HiSeq2000 using paired-end 100 bp reads. As for the authors' bioinformatics: SOAPnuke was used to process the raw data, with reads discarded if the reads contained adapters or uncalled bases, had a mean Phred below 15, or lacked an exact constant-primer or identifier match. COPE v1.2.5 was used to merge high-quality paired reads, and clonotypes were defined as unique nucleotide sequences. MiTCR v1.1 was used to align clonotypes to the IMGT TRBV, TRBD and TRBJ reference segments. The analysis was restricted to V-J combinations with a frequency above 0.0001, which together covered roughly 99% of the repertoires. The TCS score was defined as F50 (clonal expansion) divided by E x V (chaos), with BLOSUM62-based TCRdist calculated between CDR3 peptides within each V-J. Welch's t-statistics and random forest reduced fewer than 550 V-J features to 13, which were used in a naive Bayes classifier (R e1071). The Morisita-Horn index was used to measure how similar the thyroid and blood repertoires were. The public reads were run again by TCRdb, first through fastp at Q25 and then through MiXCR, and only productive beta chains were kept. Identical CDR3 protein sequences are pooled into one entry, listed with their most common genes and DNA. The V and J calls come from TCRdb's annotation, not from the publication. The sample table shows nearly 750,000 distinct CDR3 sequences, and 30% to 40% are seen once. About a third of the sample is taken by the ten largest.

This receptor chain uses TRBV6-5 and TRBJ1-3, with 9 bases in between that match TRBD1. The receptor comes from a middle-aged woman with Graves' hyperthyroidism. Sequenced sample: blood. The CDR3 amino acid sequence is: CASRPDRDRVSSIYF. The DNA reads TGTGCCAGCAGGCCCGACCGGGACAGGGTATCGTCCATATATTTT.